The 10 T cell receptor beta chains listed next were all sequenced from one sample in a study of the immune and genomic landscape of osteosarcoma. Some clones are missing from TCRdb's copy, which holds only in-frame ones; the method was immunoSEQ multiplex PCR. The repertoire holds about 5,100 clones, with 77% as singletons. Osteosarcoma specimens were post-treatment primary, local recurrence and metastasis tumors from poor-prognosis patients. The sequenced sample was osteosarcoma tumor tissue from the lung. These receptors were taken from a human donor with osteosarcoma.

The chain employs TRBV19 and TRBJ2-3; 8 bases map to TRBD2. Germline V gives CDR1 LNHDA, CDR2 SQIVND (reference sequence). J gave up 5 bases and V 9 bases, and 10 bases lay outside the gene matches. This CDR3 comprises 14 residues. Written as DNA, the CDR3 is TGTGCCAGCCGCGGGGGGCCACACAGAGATACGCAGTATTTT. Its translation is CASRGGPHRDTQYF.

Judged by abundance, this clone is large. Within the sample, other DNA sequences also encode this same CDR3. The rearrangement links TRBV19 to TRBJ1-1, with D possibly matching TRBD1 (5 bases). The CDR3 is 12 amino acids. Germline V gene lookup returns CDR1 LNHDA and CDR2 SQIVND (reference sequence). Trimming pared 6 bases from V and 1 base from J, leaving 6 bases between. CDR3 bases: TGTGCCAGTAGGGGGGGGAACACTGAAGCTTTCTTT. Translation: CASRGGNTEAFF.

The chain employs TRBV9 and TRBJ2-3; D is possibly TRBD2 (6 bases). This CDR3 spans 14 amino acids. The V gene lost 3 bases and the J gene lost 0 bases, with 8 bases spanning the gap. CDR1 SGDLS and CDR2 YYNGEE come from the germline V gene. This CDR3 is CASSGGTSTDTQYF. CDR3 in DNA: TGTGCCAGCAGCGGCGGGACTAGCACAGATACGCAGTATTTT.

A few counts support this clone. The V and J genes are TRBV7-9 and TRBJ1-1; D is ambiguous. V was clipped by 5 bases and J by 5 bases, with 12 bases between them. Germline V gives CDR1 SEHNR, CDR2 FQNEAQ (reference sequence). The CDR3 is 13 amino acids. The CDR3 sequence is CASSPAGRTEAFF. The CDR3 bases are TGTGCCAGCAGCCCCGCGGGTCGAACTGAAGCTTTCTTT.

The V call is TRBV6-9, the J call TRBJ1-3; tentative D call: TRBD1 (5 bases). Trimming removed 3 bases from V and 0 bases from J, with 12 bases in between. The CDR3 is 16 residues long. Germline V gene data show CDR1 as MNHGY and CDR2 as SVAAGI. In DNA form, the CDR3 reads TGTGCCAGCAGTTACGCGGGGGATAGCTCTGGAAACACCATATATTTT. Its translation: CASSYAGDSSGNTIYF.

CDR3 amino acids: CASSFDRGTEAFF. DNA of the CDR3: TGTGCCAGCAGCTTCGACAGGGGAACTGAAGCTTTCTTT. This rearrangement joins TRBV5-6 to TRBJ1-1, with 8 nucleotides matching TRBD1. Germline loops: CDR1 SGHDT, CDR2 YYEEEE. The CDR3 is made up of 13 amino acids. Trimming took 2 bases from V and 5 from J; bases not matched to a gene: 2.

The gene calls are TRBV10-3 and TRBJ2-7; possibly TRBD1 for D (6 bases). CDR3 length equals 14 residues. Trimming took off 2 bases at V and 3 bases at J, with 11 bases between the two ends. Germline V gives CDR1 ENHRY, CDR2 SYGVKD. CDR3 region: CAISEEQGYYEQYF. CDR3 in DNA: TGTGCCATCAGTGAGGAACAGGGATACTACGAGCAGTACTTC.

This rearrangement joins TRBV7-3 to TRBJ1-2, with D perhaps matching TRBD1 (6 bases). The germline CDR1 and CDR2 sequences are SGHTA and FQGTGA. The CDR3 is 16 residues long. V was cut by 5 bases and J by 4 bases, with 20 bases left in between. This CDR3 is CASSPEQGGSVYGYTF. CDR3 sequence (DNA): TGTGCCAGCAGCCCCGAACAGGGCGGGAGCGTCTATGGCTACACCTTC.

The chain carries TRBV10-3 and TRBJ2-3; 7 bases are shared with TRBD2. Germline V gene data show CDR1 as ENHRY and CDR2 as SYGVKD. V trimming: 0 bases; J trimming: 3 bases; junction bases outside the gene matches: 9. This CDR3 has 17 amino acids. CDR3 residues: CAISESTIGLVTDTQYF. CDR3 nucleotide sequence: TGTGCCATCAGTGAGTCAACTATCGGACTAGTGACAGATACGCAGTATTTT.

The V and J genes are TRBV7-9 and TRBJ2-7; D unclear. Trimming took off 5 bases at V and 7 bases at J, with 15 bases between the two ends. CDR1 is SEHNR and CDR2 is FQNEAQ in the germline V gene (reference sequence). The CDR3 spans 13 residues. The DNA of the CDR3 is TGTGCCAGCAGCCCCTACCAAGCCACGGAGCAGTACTTC. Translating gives CASSPYQATEQYF.